A single sample gave rise to the 6 T cell receptor beta chains below, sequenced in a study of T cells in Graves' hyperthyroidism and ophthalmopathy. Amplified TCR beta CDR3 regions derived from RNA transcripts. The TCR CDR3 first-round RT-PCR relied on the HTBI primer set. TCRdb reprocessed the multiplex PCR reads with MiXCR, giving one entry per CDR3 protein. The repertoire holds 270,000 or so distinct CDR3 sequences, with about 25% as singletons. The sample was blood. These receptor sequences come from a man aged 35-49 years with Graves' hyperthyroidism that later progressed to Graves' ophthalmopathy.

This clonotype came up many times. The chain couples TRBV9 to TRBJ2-5; 8 bases align to TRBD1. Trimming removed 3 bases from V and 4 bases from J; junction bases left unmatched: 11. Germline CDR1 reads SGDLS; CDR2 reads YYNGEE. The CDR3 spans 16 residues. CDR3 region: CASSANLGTGGETQYF. The CDR3 region has the DNA TGTGCCAGCAGCGCCAACCTAGGGACAGGAGGAGAGACCCAGTACTTC.

This clonotype has only one observation. The V call is TRBV7-8, the J call TRBJ2-5, with D uncertain. CDR1 is SGHVS and CDR2 is FQNEAQ in the germline V gene. The CDR3 loop spans 15 amino acids. V dropped 5 bases and J dropped 7 bases, with 20 bases sitting between them. The CDR3 loop is CASSPGQVASRTQYF. The CDR3 DNA reads TGTGCCAGCAGCCCCGGCCAAGTGGCCTCTCGGACCCAGTACTTC.

This clonotype was counted many times. The J gene is TRBJ2-7, the V gene TRBV6-2 or TRBV6-3; no firm D call. The CDR3 has 15 amino acids. The germline V and J ends were trimmed by 2 bases and 2 bases, with 13 bases remaining between them. Germline CDR1 and CDR2: MNHEY and SVGEGT. CDR3 DNA: TGTGCCAGCAGTTACAGCTCTGGTAAGGCCTACGAGCAGTACTTC. Protein: CASSYSSGKAYEQYF.

The gene calls are TRBV6-2 or TRBV6-3 and TRBJ1-1; the match to TRBD1 covers 9 bases. The CDR3 runs 17 residues. Germline V gene sequence: CDR1 MNHEY, CDR2 SVGEGT. V was pared by 0 bases and J by 5 bases, with 10 bases of the junction left unmatched. CDR3 region: CASSYSKRDRVSTEAFF. CDR3 coding DNA: TGTGCCAGCAGTTACTCGAAAAGGGACAGGGTGTCGACTGAAGCTTTCTTT.

The chain has TRBV2 and TRBJ2-7; D is perhaps TRBD1 (5 bases). This CDR3 is 11 amino acids long. Trimming cost V 7 bases and J 6 bases, with 10 bases left between them. Germline loops: CDR1 SNHLY, CDR2 FYNNEI. This chain's CDR3 is CASMRQIEQYF. The CDR3 DNA reads as TGTGCCAGCATGAGACAGATCGAGCAGTACTTC.

This clonotype was seen at least ten times. V and J are TRBV7-9 and TRBJ1-5, with D uncertain. This CDR3 is 12 amino acids long. Trimming stripped 7 bases from V and 2 bases from J, with 6 bases between. CDR1 is SEHNR and CDR2 is FQNEAQ in the germline V gene (reference sequence). Here the CDR3 reads CASKGGNQPQHF. The CDR3 region has the DNA TGTGCCAGCAAAGGCGGCAATCAGCCCCAGCATTTT.